Listed below are T cell receptor beta chains from one sample, sequenced in a study of T cells in Graves' hyperthyroidism and ophthalmopathy. In TCRdb, the multiplex PCR reads were re-called with MiXCR into one record per CDR3 protein. The table lists hundreds of thousands of distinct CDR3 sequences, under 45% of them singletons, with around 31% in the top ten. The source material was blood. The receptors stem from a woman aged 40 to 49 with Graves' hyperthyroidism. CDR3s include the opening cysteine and the closing phenylalanine or tryptophan. The D gene is left open where the match is weak. Clone size is stated in some rows and not others, as once, few, many or a class when expanded.

D: -
J: TRBJ2-7
size: -
V: TRBV28
DNA: TGTGCCAGCAGTTTCAGCGGGCACGAGCAGTACTTC
CDR3: CASSFSGHEQYF

D: TRBD1
J: TRBJ2-7
size: -
V: TRBV7-9
DNA: TGTGCCAGCAGACATTTCCGGGACAGGGGGCACTATGAGCAGTACTTC
CDR3: CASRHFRDRGHYEQYF

D: -
J: TRBJ1-1
size: -
V: TRBV12-3/TRBV12-4
DNA: TGTGCCAGCATTCAGGGATACACTGAAGCTTTCTTT
CDR3: CASIQGYTEAFF

D: TRBD2
J: TRBJ2-7
size: -
V: TRBV10-3
DNA: TGTGCCATCAGCCGACTAGCGGGAGTGGGAGATGAGCAGTACTTC
CDR3: CAISRLAGVGDEQYF

D: TRBD2
J: TRBJ2-3
size: -
V: TRBV2
DNA: TGTGCCAGCAGTTTGACGACTAGCGGGGCCCGCGTTCTCCATACGCAGTATTTT
CDR3: CASSLTTSGARVLHTQYF

D: -
J: TRBJ1-5
size: -
V: TRBV6-2/TRBV6-3
DNA: TGTGCCGGCAGTTCAGGGATCGATCAGCCCCAGCATTTT
CDR3: CAGSSGIDQPQHF

D: -
J: TRBJ1-1
size: -
V: TRBV7-2
DNA: TGTGCCAGCAGCTTAGCCCAGGGACCTGAAGCTTTCTTT
CDR3: CASSLAQGPEAFF

D: -
J: TRBJ1-3
size: few
V: TRBV4-1
DNA: TGCGCCAGCAGCCAAGATACGTGGGTCCCGTGGACCATATATTTT
CDR3: CASSQDTWVPWTIYF

D: -
J: TRBJ1-5
size: -
V: TRBV7-2
DNA: TGTGCCAGCAGCTTAGGGATGGACAGAGGCTATCAGCCCCAGCATTTT
CDR3: CASSLGMDRGYQPQHF

D: -
J: TRBJ2-7
size: many
V: TRBV20-1
DNA: TGCAGTGCTGGACGGATAGCCTACGAGCAGTACTTC
CDR3: CSAGRIAYEQYF

D: -
J: TRBJ1-3
size: many
V: TRBV6-6
DNA: TGTGCCAGCAGCATCGGGACGTGGAACACCATATATTTT
CDR3: CASSIGTWNTIYF

D: TRBD2
J: TRBJ2-7
size: many
V: TRBV7-6
DNA: TGTGCCAGCAGCCCCCTGGCGGGAGCTATCTACGAGCAGTACTTC
CDR3: CASSPLAGAIYEQYF

D: TRBD2
J: TRBJ2-5
size: -
V: TRBV4-3
DNA: TGCGCCAGCAGCCTGACGTCAGGACTAGGGGAGACCCAGTACTTC
CDR3: CASSLTSGLGETQYF

D: -
J: TRBJ1-5
size: few
V: TRBV19
DNA: TGTGCCAGTAGTATAGTATATAGCAATCAGCCCCAGCATTTT
CDR3: CASSIVYSNQPQHF

D: -
J: TRBJ2-5
size: -
V: TRBV7-9
DNA: TGTGCCAGCAGAGGACTGAAATGGGAGACCCAGTACTTC
CDR3: CASRGLKWETQYF

D: TRBD2
J: TRBJ2-7
size: many
V: TRBV7-2
DNA: TGTGCCAGCAGCCCGGAGCTGGGACTAGCGGGACTGACCTACGAGCAGTACTTC
CDR3: CASSPELGLAGLTYEQYF

D: -
J: TRBJ1-2
size: many
V: TRBV6-5
DNA: TGTGCCAGCAGTTCGACAGCCTATGGCTACACCTTC
CDR3: CASSSTAYGYTF